These T cell receptor beta chains were read from a single sample in a study of blood T cell repertoires in COVID-19. Produced via immunoSEQ multiplex PCR; TCRdb's table is partial and in-frame only. The sample lists under 250,000 clones; roughly four fifths were seen once. Sequencing was done on a sample of PBMCs or T cells enriched from blood (not recorded which). The receptor set was obtained from a woman between 40 and 50 years old who had been exposed to COVID-19. CDR3s include the opening cysteine and the closing phenylalanine or tryptophan. Each record gives: V gene, clone size, J gene, D gene, CDR3 protein, CDR3 DNA. D genes are given only for firm matches. Clone sizes are given selectively: once, few, many, or a class where the clone is expanded.

>TRBV28|many|TRBJ1-3|-
CASSTESSGNTIYF
TGTGCCAGCAGCACAGAGAGCTCTGGAAACACCATATATTTT
>TRBV25-1|-|TRBJ2-3|-
CASSAGVWGGTDTQYF
TGTGCCAGCAGTGCGGGAGTGTGGGGGGGCACAGATACGCAGTATTTT
>TRBV12-3/TRBV12-4|-|TRBJ1-2|-
CASRPTGPYGYTF
TGTGCCAGCAGACCCACAGGGCCATATGGCTACACCTTC
>TRBV9|-|TRBJ2-2|TRBD1
CASSVRTGKDTGELFF
TGTGCCAGCAGCGTAAGGACAGGGAAAGACACCGGGGAGCTGTTTTTT
>TRBV27|once|TRBJ1-2|-
CASSPLSDRTYGYTF
TGTGCCAGCAGTCCGCTATCAGACAGAACCTATGGCTACACCTTC
>TRBV12-3/TRBV12-4|-|TRBJ2-7|-
CASSLGRGEQYF
TGTGCCAGCAGTTTAGGCCGCGGAGAGCAGTACTTC
>TRBV4-3|-|TRBJ2-2|-
CASSPTGATGELFF
TGCGCCAGCAGCCCGACAGGTGCGACCGGGGAGCTGTTTTTT
>TRBV19|-|TRBJ1-2|-
CASSIWAVYGYTF
TGTGCCAGTAGTATATGGGCAGTCTATGGCTACACCTTC
>TRBV7-8|-|TRBJ2-1|-
CASSLIGAGVSNEQFF
TGTGCCAGCAGCTTAATTGGGGCAGGGGTCTCGAATGAGCAGTTCTTC
>TRBV6-2/TRBV6-3|-|TRBJ2-2|TRBD1
CASSSGQGLAGELFF
TGTGCCAGCAGTTCTGGACAGGGATTGGCCGGGGAGCTGTTTTTT
>TRBV18|-|TRBJ1-4|TRBD1
CASSPTDRGGEKLFF
TGTGCCAGCTCACCTACCGACAGGGGAGGTGAAAAACTGTTTTTT
>TRBV9|-|TRBJ2-7|-
CASSPGLLF
TGTGCCAGCAGCCCGGGACTCCTATTC
>TRBV18|-|TRBJ1-4|TRBD1
CASSPGGQGEKLFF
TGTGCCAGCTCACCCGGTGGACAGGGGGAAAAACTGTTTTTT
>TRBV2|-|TRBJ1-1|-
CASSEGELTRGF
TGTGCCAGCAGTGAAGGAGAACTAACGCGGGGGTTT
>TRBV6-5|-|TRBJ1-2|-
CASSLDRNYGYTF
TGTGCCAGCAGTTTAGACAGGAACTATGGCTACACCTTC
>TRBV19|-|TRBJ1-1|-
CASSTQVNTEAFF
TGTGCCAGTAGTACGCAGGTGAACACTGAAGCTTTCTTT
>TRBV28|-|TRBJ2-1|-
CASTFLDSRPDEQFF
TGTGCCAGCACCTTCTTGGACTCCCGTCCCGATGAGCAGTTCTTC
>TRBV7-6|-|TRBJ2-2|TRBD1
CASSLSPTGGPGNTGELFF
TGTGCCAGCAGCTTAAGTCCGACAGGGGGCCCGGGGAACACCGGGGAGCTGTTTTTT
>TRBV7-2|-|TRBJ2-2|TRBD2
CASSFFSGLNTGELFF
TGTGCCAGCAGCTTTTTTAGCGGGTTGAACACCGGGGAGCTGTTTTTT
>TRBV28|-|TRBJ1-1|-
CASIGGNTEAFF
TGTGCCAGCATAGGAGGGAACACTGAAGCTTTCTTT
>TRBV7-2|-|TRBJ2-7|TRBD1
CASSSGQDPEEQYF
TGTGCCAGCAGCTCAGGACAGGACCCAGAGGAGCAGTACTTC
>TRBV5-1|-|TRBJ2-3|-
CASSLDSGGDTQYF
TGCGCCAGCAGCTTGGACAGTGGTGGAGATACGCAGTATTTT
>TRBV2|once|TRBJ2-5|TRBD2
CASRSSGGPAETQYF
TGTGCCAGCCGATCTAGCGGGGGGCCCGCAGAGACCCAGTACTTC
>TRBV6-5|-|TRBJ2-5|-
CATGGGGVRGETQYF
TGTGCCACCGGGGGTGGAGGGGTCAGAGGGGAGACCCAGTACTTC
>TRBV5-5|-|TRBJ1-2|TRBD1
CASSSPPGQGANYGYTF
TGTGCCAGCAGCTCCCCGCCCGGACAGGGAGCAAACTATGGCTACACCTTC
>TRBV19|-|TRBJ2-5|TRBD2
CASKTSVGGETQYF
TGTGCCAGTAAGACTAGCGTAGGGGGGGAGACCCAGTACTTC
>TRBV2|once|TRBJ2-7|TRBD1
CASSGPGQGVKQYF
TGTGCCAGCAGCGGACCGGGACAGGGGGTAAAGCAGTACTTC
>TRBV24-1|-|TRBJ2-1|TRBD2
CATSDPEGGGGPRSSYNEQFF
TGTGCCACCAGTGACCCCGAGGGCGGCGGGGGGCCGAGAAGCTCCTACAATGAGCAGTTCTTC
>TRBV6-1|-|TRBJ1-6|TRBD1
CASSEINTGVDNSPLHF
TGTGCCAGCAGTGAAATTAACACAGGGGTCGATAATTCACCCCTCCACTTT
>TRBV13|-|TRBJ1-1|-
CASSPPGGRVNAFF
TGTGCCAGCAGCCCCCCCGGGGGTAGAGTGAATGCTTTCTTT
>TRBV6-2/TRBV6-3|-|TRBJ1-1|TRBD1
CASSYTGVTEAFF
TGTGCCAGCAGTTATACAGGGGTTACTGAAGCTTTCTTT
>TRBV7-2|-|TRBJ2-7|TRBD1
CASSLDGTGGYEQYF
TGTGCCAGCAGCTTAGATGGGACAGGGGGCTACGAGCAGTACTTC
>TRBV6-1|-|TRBJ1-2|TRBD1
CASSDSRRGRFYGYTF
TGTGCCAGCAGTGATTCCAGAAGGGGGCGCTTCTATGGCTACACCTTC
>TRBV6-4|-|TRBJ1-2|-
CASREQTGLGYGYTF
TGTGCCAGCAGGGAACAAACAGGACTAGGCTATGGCTACACCTTC
>TRBV24-1|-|TRBJ1-1|-
CATSDPAGNTEAFF
TGTGCCACCAGTGACCCGGCGGGGAACACTGAAGCTTTCTTT
>TRBV25-1|few|TRBJ1-6|TRBD1
CASRGGTESSPLHF
TGTGCCAGCAGAGGGGGGACAGAAAGTTCACCCCTCCACTTT
>TRBV4-1|once|TRBJ1-4|TRBD1
CASSQALTGYGDEKLFF
TGCGCCAGCAGCCAAGCACTGACAGGGTATGGAGATGAAAAACTGTTTTTT
>TRBV10-3|-|TRBJ2-4|TRBD2
CAISESSGVLGKNIQYF
TGTGCCATCAGTGAGTCTAGCGGGGTTTTGGGCAAAAACATTCAGTACTTC
>TRBV6-4|-|TRBJ1-4|TRBD1
CASSGPGGVGGGEKLFF
TGTGCCAGCAGTGGGCCAGGGGGAGTGGGCGGAGGTGAAAAACTGTTTTTT
>TRBV6-6|once|TRBJ2-7|TRBD2
CASSYSRGSSYEQYF
TGTGCCAGCAGTTACTCGCGGGGGTCCTCCTACGAGCAGTACTTC
>TRBV7-2|-|TRBJ2-7|-
CASSLAQGKFYEQYF
TGTGCCAGCAGCTTAGCTCAGGGGAAGTTCTACGAGCAGTACTTC
>TRBV19|once|TRBJ1-5|TRBD1
CASSIDRQGYQPQHF
TGTGCCAGTAGTATAGATAGACAGGGCTATCAGCCCCAGCATTTT
>TRBV5-1|few|TRBJ1-1|-
CASSLAGQNTEAFF
TGCGCCAGCAGCTTGGCTGGGCAGAACACTGAAGCTTTCTTT
>TRBV11-2|-|TRBJ2-2|-
CASSATVVTGELFF
TGTGCCAGCAGCGCTACGGTGGTGACCGGGGAGCTGTTTTTT
>TRBV13|-|TRBJ1-5|-
CASSRGGNNQPQHF
TGTGCCAGCAGCCGGGGGGGTAACAATCAGCCCCAGCATTTT
>TRBV6-5|-|TRBJ1-4|-
CASSLTGGNGEKLFF
TGTGCCAGCAGCCTAACCGGAGGTAACGGTGAAAAACTGTTTTTT
>TRBV28|-|TRBJ1-4|-
CASSTTATNEKLFF
TGTGCCAGCAGTACAACAGCAACTAATGAAAAACTGTTTTTT
>TRBV9|-|TRBJ1-1|TRBD1
CASSVLGQGSSEAFF
TGTGCCAGCAGCGTCTTGGGACAGGGTTCGTCTGAAGCTTTCTTT
>TRBV25-1|-|TRBJ1-2|-
CASSVTGSGGKGYTF
TGTGCCAGCAGTGTCACAGGGTCGGGAGGAAAGGGCTACACCTTC
>TRBV19|-|TRBJ1-1|TRBD1
CASSRLGTENTEAFF
TGTGCCAGTAGCAGACTCGGGACAGAAAACACTGAAGCTTTCTTT
>TRBV20-1|-|TRBJ2-5|-
CSAIAGETQYF
TGCAGTGCTATAGCCGGGGAGACCCAGTACTTC
>TRBV2|few|TRBJ1-3|-
CASTPGLGWGNTIYF
TGTGCCAGCACACCAGGGTTGGGATGGGGAAACACCATATATTTT
>TRBV19|-|TRBJ1-5|-
CASSIGGTGNQPQHF
TGTGCCAGTAGTATAGGGGGCACAGGCAATCAGCCCCAGCATTTT
>TRBV25-1|many|TRBJ1-2|TRBD1
CASSESTGGALYGYTF
TGTGCCAGCAGTGAGTCGACAGGGGGCGCGCTCTATGGCTACACCTTC
>TRBV6-5|-|TRBJ1-2|-
CASSYAGSQLYGYTF
TGTGCCAGCAGTTACGCCGGGAGCCAACTATATGGCTACACCTTC
>TRBV3-1/TRBV3-2|-|TRBJ1-1|-
CASSSSGGTEAFF
TGTGCCAGCAGTTCTTCCGGGGGCACTGAAGCTTTCTTT